This passage covers 29 T cell receptor beta chains from one sample sequenced in a study of cytomegalovirus exposure and HLA in healthy donors. PCR involved 60 Vbeta and 13 Jbeta primers. Sequencing was performed with immunoSEQ multiplex PCR; in TCRdb, only in-frame clones are kept and a portion is missing. The repertoire consists of more than 85,000 clones, with under 80% occurring once and the leading ten covering 10%. Sequenced sample: PBMCs. The receptors were gathered from a man under 40 in good health and CMV-seropositive.

The CDR3 sequence: CASRIQGRETQYF. In DNA form, the CDR3 reads TGTGCCAGCAGGATACAGGGTCGAGAGACCCAGTACTTC. This chain links TRBV27 with TRBJ2-5; perhaps TRBD1 as D (6 bases). Trimming pared 6 bases from V and 4 bases from J, leaving 12 bases between. Germline CDR1 MNHEY, CDR2 SMNVEV (reference sequence). This CDR3 has 13 residues.

This clone was picked up one time. This rearrangement joins TRBV7-3 to TRBJ2-3; 7 bases match TRBD2. Per germline, CDR1 SGHTA and CDR2 FQGTGA. The CDR3 is made up of 16 amino acids. V trimming: 5 bases; J trimming: 0 bases; junction bases outside the gene matches: 8. The CDR3 DNA reads as TGTGCCAGCAGCACCCGAGGCGGGGGTAGCACAGATACGCAGTATTTT. Protein product: CASSTRGGGSTDTQYF.

The V call is TRBV25-1, the J call TRBJ1-1; 10 nucleotides align to TRBD1. V trimming: 6 bases; J trimming: 11 bases; junction bases outside the gene matches: 9. Germline CDR1 reads MGHDK; CDR2 reads SYGVNS. This CDR3 has 13 residues. CDR3 in amino acids: CASSGTGAGGAFF. CDR3 DNA sequence: TGTGCCAGCAGCGGGACAGGGGCCGGAGGGGCTTTCTTT.

This clone was seen once. The chain carries TRBV5-1 and TRBJ2-7, with TRBD1 identical over 8 bases. This CDR3 has 13 amino acids. The germline V gene encodes CDR1 SGHRS and CDR2 YFSETQ. After removal of 5 bases from V and 6 bases from J, the junction contained 7 bases not matched to a gene. For the CDR3, the DNA is TGCGCCAGCAGGGCCGGACAGGGCCCCGAGCAGTACTTC. Its protein is CASRAGQGPEQYF.

The chain combines TRBV9 with TRBJ2-3, with D uncertain. Looked up from germline, CDR1 is SGDLS and CDR2 is YYNGEE. This CDR3 is 14 amino acids long. The V and J ends lost 1 base and 6 bases respectively, with 12 bases between them. The CDR3 bases are TGTGCCAGCAGCGTAACAGCTGGTGGGGATACGCAGTATTTT. The encoded protein is CASSVTAGGDTQYF.

The sample holds a few counts of this clone. The gene calls are TRBV4-2 and TRBJ1-4; D is possibly TRBD1 (6 bases). CDR1 is LGHNA and CDR2 is YNFKEQ in the germline V gene. V was trimmed by 2 bases and J by 8 bases, leaving 12 bases between them. The CDR3 sequence is 14 residues long. The CDR3 here is CASSQPDSGEKLFF. DNA of the CDR3: TGTGCCAGCAGCCAACCGGACAGTGGCGAAAAACTGTTTTTT.

The chain links TRBV6-5 to TRBJ2-3; 9 bases are shared with TRBD1. This CDR3 comprises 15 residues. Germline loops: CDR1 MNHEY, CDR2 SVGAGI. Germline trimming cut 5 bases from V and 3 bases from J; bases unmatched to any gene: 6. The CDR3 here is CASSTGGGPTDTQYF. The CDR3 nucleotides are TGTGCCAGCAGTACAGGGGGCGGGCCGACAGATACGCAGTATTTT.

The V call is TRBV6-1, the J call TRBJ2-7; TRBD1 might be the D (6 bases). From germline, CDR1 is MNHNS and CDR2 SASEGT. V was clipped by 0 bases and J by 5 bases, with 11 bases between them. The CDR3 runs 14 residues. The DNA of the CDR3 is TGTGCCAGCAGTGAAGCCGGGACATCGCACGAGCAGTACTTC. Translated, it gives CASSEAGTSHEQYF.

The chain recombines TRBV7-9 with TRBJ2-2; 9 bases align to TRBD1. There are 17 residues in the CDR3. V was clipped by 5 bases and J by 0 bases; unmatched bases: 7. Germline values: CDR1 SEHNR, CDR2 FQNEAQ (reference sequence). The CDR3 loop is CASSTQQGAPNTGELFF. CDR3 nucleotide sequence: TGTGCCAGCAGCACTCAACAGGGGGCGCCGAACACCGGGGAGCTGTTTTTT. Looking up the rest from reference TRBV7-9 and TRBJ2-2 gives the full variable domain: DTGVSQNPRHKITKRGQNVTFRCDPISEHNRLYWYRQTLGQGPEFLTYFQNEAQLEKSRLLSDRFSAERPKGSFSTLEIQRTEQGDSAMYLCASSTQQGAPNTGELFFGEGSRLTVL.

The chain employs TRBV28 and TRBJ2-3; TRBD1 is a possible D gene (6 bases). CDR3 length: 15 amino acids. V was clipped by 5 bases and J by 1 base, with 13 bases between them. Germline V CDR1 and CDR2: MDHEN, SYDVKM. The CDR3 DNA is TGTGCCAGCAGTCTCTACAGGGACCGCACAGATACGCAGTATTTT. Its translation: CASSLYRDRTDTQYF.

DNA of the CDR3: TGCAGCGTTTCTTCCAATGAGCAGTTCTTC. This sequence encodes CSVSSNEQFF. The J gene is TRBJ2-1, the V gene TRBV29-1; D gene ambiguous. Germline loops: CDR1 SQVTM, CDR2 ANQGSEA. This CDR3 contains 10 residues. V was shortened by 5 bases and J by 6 bases, with 5 bases between the two germline ends.

The chain has TRBV6-5 and TRBJ2-1; a possible D gene is TRBD2 (7 bases). The CDR3 loop spans 16 amino acids. Trimming left V 2 bases short and J 8 bases short, with 19 bases between. Per germline, CDR1 MNHEY and CDR2 SVGAGI. The CDR3 nucleotides read TGTGCCAGCAGTTACGGGGACCGGGGGGCCAGGGATGAGCAGTTCTTC. Translated, it gives CASSYGDRGARDEQFF.

This chain joins TRBV5-4 and TRBJ2-7, with 9 bases lining up with TRBD1. The CDR3 sequence is 17 residues long. After removal of 2 bases from V and 3 bases from J, the junction contained 12 bases not matched to a gene. The germline V gene encodes CDR1 SGHNT and CDR2 YYREEE (reference sequence). CDR3 loop: CASSFPGTGQGFYEQYF. The DNA of the CDR3 is TGTGCCAGCAGCTTTCCCGGGACAGGGCAGGGTTTCTACGAGCAGTACTTC.

The gene calls are TRBV7-8 and TRBJ2-3, with a possible D match to TRBD2 (6 bases). The V gene's germline CDR1 is SGHVS and CDR2 FQNEAQ. This CDR3 is 15 amino acids long. V gave up 3 bases and J gave up 2 bases, with 12 bases separating them. This CDR3 is CASSFRRAFTDTQYF. The CDR3 DNA follows: TGTGCCAGCAGCTTCCGGAGGGCCTTCACAGATACGCAGTATTTT.

The rearrangement joins TRBV19 to TRBJ2-1; 8 bases map to TRBD2. CDR1 is LNHDA, CDR2 SQIVND, per germline (reference sequence). The length of the CDR3 is 13 residues. With 7 bases clipped from V and 5 bases from J, the junction kept 4 bases outside the gene matches. The CDR3 loop is CASNRAGDNEQFF. DNA for the CDR3: TGTGCCAGTAACAGAGCGGGGGACAATGAGCAGTTCTTC.

The chain uses TRBV28 and TRBJ1-1; perhaps TRBD1 as D (5 bases). CDR1 and CDR2 (germline): MDHEN, SYDVKM. V was pared by 7 bases and J by 5 bases, with 11 bases between. CDR3 length equals 12 residues. CDR3 coding DNA: TGTGCCAGCATTATTCGGGGGACTGAAGCTTTCTTT. It codes for CASIIRGTEAFF.

The chain uses TRBV7-2 and TRBJ2-1; D gene ambiguous. The CDR3 covers 16 residues. V lost 1 base and J 0 bases, leaving 10 bases between the germline ends. Germline CDR1 reads SGHTA; CDR2 reads FQGNSA. CDR3 nucleotide sequence: TGTGCCAGCAGCTTAGAACAGTTTAGCTCCTACAATGAGCAGTTCTTC. Translated, it gives CASSLEQFSSYNEQFF.

This chain uses TRBV4-1 with TRBJ2-6; weak D call: TRBD1 (6 bases). The CDR3 is made up of 15 amino acids. The germline gives CDR1 MGHRA, CDR2 YSYEKL. The V and J ends lost 2 bases and 1 base respectively, with 6 bases between them. The CDR3: CASSQRGSGANVLTF. CDR3 DNA: TGCGCCAGCAGCCAAAGGGGGTCTGGGGCCAACGTCCTGACTTTC.

The chain combines TRBV7-2 with TRBJ2-3, with TRBD2 matching over 15 bases. This CDR3 has 16 residues. Trimming at V came to 3 bases and at J to 6 bases, leaving 4 bases not matched to a gene. Per the germline V gene, CDR1 is SGHTA and CDR2 is FQGNSA. The CDR3 protein is CASSLAGTSGGDTQYF. In nucleotides, the CDR3 is TGTGCCAGCAGCTTGGCCGGGACTAGCGGGGGGGATACGCAGTATTTT.

The genes are TRBV2 and TRBJ2-5, with TRBD2 identical over 12 bases. CDR1 and CDR2 (germline): SNHLY, FYNNEI. The CDR3 extends over 15 amino acids. J was trimmed by 7 bases and V by 2 bases; bases with no gene match: 5. CDR3: CASSESLAGGRTQYF. The DNA of the CDR3 is TGTGCCAGCAGTGAATCTCTAGCGGGGGGGCGGACCCAGTACTTC.

The chain recombines TRBV11-1 with TRBJ2-7, with D possibly matching TRBD1 (5 bases). V was pared by 5 bases and J by 0 bases, with 14 bases between. Germline V gene lookup returns CDR1 SGHAT and CDR2 FQDESV (reference sequence). The CDR3 spans 15 residues. DNA of the CDR3: TGTGCCAGCAGCCTAGACAGCTTACCCTCCTACGAGCAGTACTTC. Amino acids: CASSLDSLPSYEQYF.

The chain carries TRBV5-1 and TRBJ1-1, with 10 nucleotides matching TRBD1. V lost 3 bases, J lost 6 bases, and 2 bases stayed unmatched. The germline V gene has CDR1 SGHRS and CDR2 YFSETQ. This CDR3 is 13 amino acids long. The DNA for the CDR3 is TGCGCCAGCAGCTCGACAGGGGGCGCTGAAGCTTTCTTT. The encoded protein is CASSSTGGAEAFF. The full variable domain, rest sourced from reference TRBV5-1 and TRBJ1-1, is KAGVTQTPRYLIKTRGQQVTLSCSPISGHRSVSWYQQTPGQGLQFLFEYFSETQRNKGNFPGRFSGRQFSNSRSEMNVSTLELGDSALYLCASSSTGGAEAFFGQGTRLTVV.

CDR3 in amino acids: CASRRDYGSDTQYF. DNA of the CDR3: TGTGCCAGCAGGCGGGACTATGGGTCAGATACGCAGTATTTT. The chain uses TRBV6-1 and TRBJ2-3; TRBD2 aligns across 7 bases. The CDR3 has 14 residues. CDR1 is MNHNS, CDR2 SASEGT, per germline. Trimming cost V 6 bases and J 4 bases; bases outside gene matches: 7.

For this clone: An end of the junction does not agree with germline; a read error may underlie this. The genes are TRBV7-9 and TRBJ1-4; D call uncertain. This CDR3 spans 12 amino acids. Per germline, CDR1 SEHNR and CDR2 FQNEAQ (reference sequence). The CDR3 DNA reads as TGTTCCAGCAGCTTCCAGAATGAAAAACTGTTTTTT. It translates to CSSSFQNEKLFF.

The V call is TRBV30, the J call TRBJ2-1; maybe TRBD2 (6 bases). CDR1 is GTSNPN, CDR2 SVGIG, per germline (reference sequence). There are 14 residues in the CDR3. The V end was cut by 2 bases, the J end by 0 bases, with 8 bases between. DNA for the CDR3: TGTGCCTGGAGTCTGGGGGGCTCCTACAATGAGCAGTTCTTC. Encoded protein: CAWSLGGSYNEQFF.

The chain recombines TRBV29-1 with TRBJ2-7, with 8 bases matching TRBD1. The CDR3 is 11 residues long. V shed 4 bases and J 6 bases; nucleotides not matched to a gene: 2. Germline V gives CDR1 SQVTM, CDR2 ANQGSEA. CDR3 nucleotides: TGCAGCGTTGGACAGGGGATCGAGCAGTACTTC. Protein: CSVGQGIEQYF.

Only a few counts were recorded for this clone. V usage is TRBV6-5 and J usage is TRBJ1-4; 9 bases map to TRBD1. The CDR3 consists of 15 residues. From germline, CDR1 is MNHEY and CDR2 SVGAGI. J gave up 8 bases and V 0 bases, and 4 bases lay outside the gene matches. This CDR3 is CASSYSGTGYEKLFF. In DNA, the CDR3 is TGTGCCAGCAGTTACTCGGGGACAGGGTACGAAAAACTGTTTTTT.

This chain joins TRBV9 and TRBJ1-2; D perhaps matches TRBD1 (5 bases). This CDR3 spans 15 amino acids. Germline CDR1 is SGDLS and CDR2 is YYNGEE. The V gene lost 1 base and the J gene lost 0 bases, with 10 bases spanning the gap. CDR3 residues: CASSVSDSPNYGYTF. In DNA, the CDR3 is TGTGCCAGCAGCGTATCAGACAGTCCTAACTATGGCTACACCTTC.

The sample holds one count of this clone. One end of the junction fails to match germline, which may point to a read error. In DNA, the CDR3 is TGTTCCAGCAGCTTAGTGTCGGGGACTGGGAGCTATGGCTACACCTTC. It specifies CSSSLVSGTGSYGYTF. This chain uses TRBV7-9 with TRBJ1-2; perhaps TRBD1 as D (5 bases). CDR3 length: 16 amino acids. Germline V gene lookup returns CDR1 SEHNR and CDR2 FQNEAQ (reference sequence).